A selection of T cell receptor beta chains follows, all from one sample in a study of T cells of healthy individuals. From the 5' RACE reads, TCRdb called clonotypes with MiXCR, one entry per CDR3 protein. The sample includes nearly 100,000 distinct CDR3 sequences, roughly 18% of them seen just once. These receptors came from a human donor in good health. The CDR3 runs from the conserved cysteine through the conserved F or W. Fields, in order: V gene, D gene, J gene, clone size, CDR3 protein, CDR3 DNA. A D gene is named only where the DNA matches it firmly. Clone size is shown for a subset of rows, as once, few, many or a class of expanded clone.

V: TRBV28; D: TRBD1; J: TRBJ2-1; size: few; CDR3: CASRAGGEYNEQFF; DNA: TGTGCCAGCAGGGCAGGGGGCGAGTACAATGAGCAGTTCTTC
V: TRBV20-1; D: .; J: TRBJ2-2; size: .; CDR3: CSASGQGRFLSSGDTGELFF; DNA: TGCAGTGCTTCGGGACAGGGGCGTTTCTTGTCTAGCGGGGACACCGGGGAGCTGTTTTTT
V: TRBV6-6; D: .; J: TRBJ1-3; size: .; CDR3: CASSPSGPHSGNTIYF; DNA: TGTGCCAGCAGCCCCTCCGGGCCGCACTCTGGAAACACCATATATTTT
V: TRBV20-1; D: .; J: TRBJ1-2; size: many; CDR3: CSARAGIGYGYTF; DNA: TGCAGTGCTAGAGCAGGGATCGGCTATGGCTACACCTTC
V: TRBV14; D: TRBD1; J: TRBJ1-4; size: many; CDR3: CASSQVGTVKNVTNEKLFF; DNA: TGTGCCAGCAGCCAAGTCGGGACAGTAAAGAATGTAACTAATGAAAAACTGTTTTTT
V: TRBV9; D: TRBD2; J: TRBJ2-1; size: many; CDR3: CASSERTSGYNEQFF; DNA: TGTGCCAGCAGCGAACGGACTAGCGGATACAATGAGCAGTTCTTC
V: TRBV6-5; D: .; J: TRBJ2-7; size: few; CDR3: CASSYSFGPGVSYEQYF; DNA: TGTGCCAGCAGTTACTCGTTTGGCCCGGGGGTAAGCTACGAGCAGTACTTC
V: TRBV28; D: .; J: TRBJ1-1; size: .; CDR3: CASSLSQTNTEAFF; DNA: TGTGCCAGCAGTTTGAGCCAGACTAACACTGAAGCTTTCTTT
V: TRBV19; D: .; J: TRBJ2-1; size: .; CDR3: CASSFRVNNEQFF; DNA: TGTGCCAGTAGTTTCAGGGTCAACAATGAGCAGTTCTTC
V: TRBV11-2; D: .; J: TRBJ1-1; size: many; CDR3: CASSLVGEAFF; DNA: TGTGCCAGCAGCTTAGTTGGTGAAGCTTTCTTT
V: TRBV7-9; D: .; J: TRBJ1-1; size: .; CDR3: CASRPSTEAFF; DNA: TGTGCCAGCAGGCCAAGCACTGAAGCTTTCTTT
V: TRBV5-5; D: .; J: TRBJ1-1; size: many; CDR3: CASSLGRANTEAFF; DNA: TGTGCCAGCAGCTTGGGACGAGCGAACACTGAAGCTTTCTTT
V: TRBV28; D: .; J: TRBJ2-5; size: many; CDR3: CASSLRTGLALETQYF; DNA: TGTGCCAGCAGTTTACGTACGGGACTCGCCCTGGAGACCCAGTACTTC
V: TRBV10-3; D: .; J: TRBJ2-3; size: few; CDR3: CAIGYRDTQYF; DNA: TGTGCCATCGGGTACAGAGATACGCAGTATTTT
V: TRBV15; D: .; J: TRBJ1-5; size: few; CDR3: CATSSGGLSNQPQHF; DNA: TGTGCCACCAGCAGCGGGGGGCTTTCCAATCAGCCCCAGCATTTT